The 25 T cell receptor beta chains listed next were all sequenced from one sample in a study of shared clonotypes between healthy human individuals. Only in-frame clones appear in the TCRdb table, and some are missing; sequencing was by immunoSEQ multiplex PCR. The sample yields roughly 1.5 million clones, 98% seen once. Sequencing used naive CD4+ T cells sorted from blood. Subset noted: CD45RA+ positively selected. The receptors were sampled from a man aged 30-40 years in good health.

CDR3 protein: CASSYLQGGSNQPQHF. The CDR3 DNA reads TGTGCCAGCAGTTACCTACAGGGGGGAAGCAATCAGCCCCAGCATTTT. The rearrangement links TRBV6-6 to TRBJ1-5; 8 positions match TRBD1. The V gene's germline CDR1 is MNHNY and CDR2 SVGAGI (reference sequence). Losses at the gene ends were 2 bases for V and 1 base for J; bases not matched to a gene: 4. There are 16 residues in the CDR3.

The genes are TRBV29-1 and TRBJ1-1; 7 bases align to TRBD1. With V trimmed by 5 bases and J by 8 bases, 11 bases remained unmatched. CDR1 and CDR2 from the germline V gene are SQVTM and ANQGSEA. The CDR3 runs 13 residues. CDR3 bases: TGCAGCGTTCTTAGTTTGGCGGGACAGGAAGCTTTCTTT. This gives the protein CSVLSLAGQEAFF.

This rearrangement joins TRBV6-1 to TRBJ2-2; D is possibly TRBD1 (6 bases). With 2 bases removed from V and 5 bases from J, the gap between germline ends came to 12 bases. Germline CDR1 is MNHNS and CDR2 is SASEGT. This CDR3 is built from 15 residues. The CDR3 nucleotides read TGTGCCAGCAGTGAACCGGGACACAAGACCGGGGAGCTGTTTTTT. Translation: CASSEPGHKTGELFF.

The genes are TRBV29-1 and TRBJ2-3; D may match TRBD1 or TRBD2 (7 bases each). Per the germline V gene, CDR1 is SQVTM and CDR2 is ANQGSEA. V lost 6 bases and J 5 bases, leaving 15 bases between the germline ends. The CDR3 sequence is 13 residues long. The CDR3 here is CSVQGGVGDTQYF. CDR3 coding DNA: TGCAGCGTGCAGGGGGGGGTTGGAGATACGCAGTATTTT.

In DNA, the CDR3 is TGTGCCAGCAGCTTCTGGGGACAGGGGATCGATACGCAGTATTTT. Its protein is CASSFWGQGIDTQYF. This sequence joins TRBV7-9 and TRBJ2-3; 10 bases fit TRBD1. This CDR3 is built from 15 residues. CDR1 is SEHNR and CDR2 is FQNEAQ in the germline V gene (reference sequence). Trimming removed 3 bases from V and 6 bases from J; junction bases left unmatched: 6.

This chain joins TRBV18 and TRBJ2-3, with 9 bases identical to TRBD1. This CDR3 region has 18 residues. V was pared by 5 bases and J by 5 bases, with 17 bases of the junction left unmatched. In germline, CDR1 is KGHSH, CDR2 LQKENI. In nucleotides, the CDR3 is TGTGCCAGCTCATCGCAGGGACCGGGACAGGGAATGGTAGATACGCAGTATTTT. Translating it yields CASSSQGPGQGMVDTQYF.

The chain uses TRBV11-2 and TRBJ2-7; D is unresolved. The CDR3 spans 15 residues. Germline CDR1 and CDR2: SGHAT and FQNNGV. V was cut by 3 bases and J by 7 bases, with 19 bases left in between. As DNA, the CDR3 is TGTGCCAGCAGCTTTTTACCGGTGCGTCTGGCAGAGCAGTACTTC. It is translated as CASSFLPVRLAEQYF.

In regard to this clone: The sample contains more than one DNA sequence encoding this CDR3. The chain has TRBV2 and TRBJ2-1; perhaps TRBD2 as D (6 bases). Trimming pared 4 bases from V and 5 bases from J, leaving 9 bases between. Germline V lookup: CDR1 SNHLY, CDR2 FYNNEI. The CDR3 has 13 amino acids. CDR3 DNA: TGTGCCAGCAGTGTGGCGGGAAACAATGAGCAGTTCTTC. Amino acids: CASSVAGNNEQFF.

The rearrangement uses TRBV25-1 and TRBJ2-7; 7 bases fit TRBD1. This CDR3 has 14 amino acids. V lost 6 bases and J lost 5; bases outside the gene matches: 10. CDR1 is MGHDK and CDR2 is SYGVNS in the germline V gene. The CDR3 sequence: CASRKSGQFHEQYF. CDR3 DNA: TGTGCCAGCAGGAAATCGGGACAGTTCCACGAGCAGTACTTC.

The chain links TRBV5-4 to TRBJ2-5; maybe TRBD1 (5 bases). Trimming took off 2 bases at V and 3 bases at J, with 11 bases between the two ends. The CDR3 loop spans 14 amino acids. Germline CDR1 SGHNT, CDR2 YYREEE (reference sequence). In nucleotides, the CDR3 is TGTGCCAGCAGCTTAAGGGGCAAGAAAGAGACCCAGTACTTC. This gives the protein CASSLRGKKETQYF.

V gene TRBV7-2 combines with J gene TRBJ2-7; the match to TRBD2 covers 9 bases. From germline, CDR1 is SGHTA and CDR2 FQGNSA. The CDR3 is 15 residues long. Trimming cost V 4 bases and J 2 bases; bases outside gene matches: 6. The CDR3 reads CASSSTSGDPYEQYF. The CDR3, as DNA: TGTGCCAGCAGCTCGACTAGCGGCGATCCCTACGAGCAGTACTTC.

In its sample, this clone was seen once. This chain links TRBV6-1 with TRBJ1-4; D gene ambiguous. V was pared by 5 bases and J by 1 base, with 11 bases between. Germline lookup yields CDR1 MNHNS and CDR2 SASEGT. The CDR3 has 15 amino acids. The CDR3 protein is CASSSLRGTNEKLFF. The CDR3, as DNA: TGTGCCAGCAGTAGTTTACGGGGAACTAATGAAAAACTGTTTTTT.

This sequence joins TRBV5-4 and TRBJ2-7, with 8 bases identical to TRBD2. J gave up 1 base and V 0 bases, and 9 bases lay outside the gene matches. CDR1 SGHNT and CDR2 YYREEE come from the germline V gene (reference sequence). The CDR3 loop spans 17 amino acids. CDR3 bases: TGTGCCAGCAGCTTGGCCTTAATCCCTAGCGGGTCCTACGAGCAGTACTTC. It is translated as CASSLALIPSGSYEQYF.

The J gene is TRBJ2-2, the V gene TRBV7-2; the D gene is possibly TRBD1 (6 bases). Looked up from germline, CDR1 is SGHTA and CDR2 is FQGNSA. Between the trimmed V and J ends, which lost 3 bases and 5 bases, there was a span of 22 bases. The CDR3 loop spans 18 amino acids. The CDR3 DNA sequence: TGTGCCAGCAGCTTGCGGCGCCCGAGCCGAGGGGGAACCGGGGAGCTGTTTTTT. Amino acid sequence: CASSLRRPSRGGTGELFF.

The chain joins TRBV7-2 to TRBJ2-2; 9 bases are a match to TRBD2. This CDR3 has 16 amino acids. Germline V gives CDR1 SGHTA, CDR2 FQGNSA. V dropped 2 bases and J dropped 7; count of bases not matched to a gene: 8. The CDR3 loop reads CASSLFLSGGGGELFF. CDR3 nucleotides: TGTGCCAGCAGCTTATTCCTTAGCGGGGGAGGCGGGGAGCTGTTTTTT.

V and J are TRBV9 and TRBJ2-7; D is undetermined. CDR3 length: 11 amino acids. Germline loops: CDR1 SGDLS, CDR2 YYNGEE. The germline V and J ends were trimmed by 2 bases and 2 bases, with 2 bases remaining between them. The CDR3 DNA is TGTGCCAGCAGCGTCCCCTACGAGCAGTACTTC. Amino acid sequence: CASSVPYEQYF.

The DNA of the CDR3 is TGTGCCAGTAGTATTAGGGTTGATGAAAAACTGTTTTTT. It is translated as CASSIRVDEKLFF. The chain couples TRBV19 to TRBJ1-4; D is ambiguous. V was clipped by 3 bases and J by 6 bases, with 8 bases between them. The CDR3 contains 13 residues. CDR1 and CDR2 (germline): LNHDA, SQIVND (reference sequence).

The chain recombines TRBV27 with TRBJ2-3; 14 positions agree with TRBD2. Germline CDR1 reads MNHEY; CDR2 reads SMNVEV (reference sequence). The CDR3 has 15 amino acids. Trimming took 7 bases from V and 4 from J; bases not matched to a gene: 4. The CDR3 protein is CASIRTSGRPDTQYF. CDR3 DNA: TGTGCCAGCATCCGGACTAGCGGGAGGCCAGATACGCAGTATTTT.

V is TRBV11-3 and J is TRBJ2-7, with D possibly TRBD1 on 6 matching bases. The CDR3 is made up of 17 amino acids. The germline gives CDR1 SGHNT, CDR2 YENEEA. V shed 1 base and J shed 0 bases, with 16 bases lying between them. The CDR3 nucleotides read TGTGCCAGCAGCTTAGGATTTGGGGGCCCTAGCTCCTACGAGCAGTACTTC. Its translation: CASSLGFGGPSSYEQYF. The full variable domain, its missing parts supplied by reference TRBV11-3 and TRBJ2-7, is EAGVVQSPRYKIIEKKQPVAFWCNPISGHNTLYWYLQNLGQGPELLIRYENEEAVDDSQLPKDRFSAERLKGVDSTLKIQPAELGDSAVYLCASSLGFGGPSSYEQYFGPGTRLTVT.

This clone came up once. The V and J genes are TRBV27 and TRBJ2-7; 8 bases match TRBD1. Germline lookup yields CDR1 MNHEY and CDR2 SMNVEV (reference sequence). The V and J ends lost 5 bases and 4 bases, in that order; junction bases with no gene match: 13. The CDR3 consists of 16 residues. The CDR3 DNA reads as TGTGCCAGCAGTAGAATATCCGGGACAGGAACATACGAGCAGTACTTC. It translates to CASSRISGTGTYEQYF.

This clone has only one observation. V is TRBV6-1 and J is TRBJ2-4; D is uncertain. Germline V CDR1 and CDR2: MNHNS, SASEGT. The CDR3 covers 13 residues. Trimming stripped 8 bases from V and 0 bases from J, with 8 bases between. CDR3 protein: CASRWEAKNIQYF. The CDR3 coding sequence is TGTGCCAGCCGGTGGGAAGCCAAAAACATTCAGTACTTC.

The CDR3 nucleotides read TGTGCCAGCAGCCACGGACTAGCGGGAGGCCTTTACGAGCAGTACTTC. This sequence encodes CASSHGLAGGLYEQYF. The V call is TRBV28, the J call TRBJ2-7, with 14 bases aligning to TRBD2. V dropped 6 bases and J dropped 4; count of bases not matched to a gene: 8. CDR3 length: 16 residues. Germline lookup yields CDR1 MDHEN and CDR2 SYDVKM.

This clone was recorded once. The chain recombines TRBV5-6 with TRBJ2-1; D may be TRBD1 or TRBD2 (5 bases each). In germline, CDR1 is SGHDT, CDR2 YYEEEE. The CDR3 runs to 14 residues. Deletions cut 4 bases from V and 10 bases from J, with 18 bases between. CDR3 sequence: CASSPRVGAREQFF. DNA for the CDR3: TGTGCCAGCAGCCCGCGGGTCGGGGCTAGGGAGCAGTTCTTC.

This clone was seen only once. The chain's CDR3 is CASSATWGYTEAFF. The CDR3 DNA follows: TGTGCCAGTAGTGCCACCTGGGGGTACACTGAAGCTTTCTTT. J is TRBJ1-1 and V is TRBV19, with a weak D call TRBD1 (5 bases). Germline V gene lookup returns CDR1 LNHDA and CDR2 SQIVND (reference sequence). The CDR3 is made up of 14 amino acids. The V and J ends lost 5 bases and 3 bases respectively, with 13 bases between them. The full variable domain, with the rest looked up from reference TRBV19 and TRBJ1-1, is DGGITQSPKYLFRKEGQNVTLSCEQNLNHDAMYWYRQDPGQGLRLIYYSQIVNDFQKGDIAEGYSVSREKKESFPLTVTSAQKNPTAFYLCASSATWGYTEAFFGQGTRLTVV.

V and J are TRBV6-1 and TRBJ2-7, with D unclear. Germline V lookup: CDR1 MNHNS, CDR2 SASEGT. V was clipped by 1 base and J by 3 bases, with 10 bases between them. CDR3 size: 14 residues. In nucleotides, the CDR3 is TGTGCCAGCAGTGAAGTTCCAGGCCTCTACGAGCAGTACTTC. This encodes CASSEVPGLYEQYF.